This T cell receptor (beta chain) emerged from a study of cytomegalovirus exposure and HLA in healthy donors. Overall study results and limits: Compared with the approximately 680-donor mean, an Asian-associated ancestry cluster reportedly had fewer N-insertions, according to a later analysis. The listing of 150 or so TCR beta chains classed them as cytomegalovirus-associated.

In the PCR, 60 Vbeta and 13 Jbeta primers were used. Sequenced by immunoSEQ multiplex PCR; TCRdb stores in-frame clones only, minus some. Of under 250,000 clones in the sample, roughly 78% were seen once. A note on this clone: No antigen is known for it.

Trimming removed 5 bases from V and 1 base from J, with 26 bases in between. CDR3 length equals 19 residues. Germline lookup yields CDR1 SEHNR and CDR2 FQNEAQ (reference sequence). The rearrangement uses TRBV7-9 and TRBJ1-1, with D possibly being TRBD1 (5 bases). The clonotype comes from a boy aged 5 to 17 in good health and CMV-seronegative. The sequencing sample was made of PBMCs. In DNA form, the CDR3 reads TGTGCCAGCAGCACGGACCCAGGAAGGGGTTCTACGTCGAACACTGAAGCTTTCTTT. Its translation is CASSTDPGRGSTSNTEAFF.